This T cell receptor beta chain emerged from a study of cytomegalovirus exposure and HLA in healthy donors. Study findings and constraints: Prediction of most subjects' HLA-A and HLA-B alleles by TCR beta sequences was reportedly accurate.

These donors, healthy bone marrow donors, were studied. PCR used 60 Vbeta primers and 13 Jbeta primers. Some clones are missing from TCRdb's copy, which holds only in-frame ones; the method was immunoSEQ multiplex PCR. The sample shows approximately 180,000 clones, 75% of them seen only once. Points on this clone: As yet, its antigen is unknown.

Germline lookup yields CDR1 MNHEY and CDR2 SVGAGI. Trimming stripped 2 bases from V and 0 bases from J, with 11 bases between. The CDR3 length is 16 residues. The V gene is TRBV6-5, the J gene TRBJ1-3; D gene uncertain. The sample was PBMCs. The receptor was derived from a male donor in good health and CMV-seronegative. The CDR3, as DNA: TGTGCCAGCAGTTACGGTCTGGGCTCCTCTGGAAACACCATATATTTT. This translates into CASSYGLGSSGNTIYF.